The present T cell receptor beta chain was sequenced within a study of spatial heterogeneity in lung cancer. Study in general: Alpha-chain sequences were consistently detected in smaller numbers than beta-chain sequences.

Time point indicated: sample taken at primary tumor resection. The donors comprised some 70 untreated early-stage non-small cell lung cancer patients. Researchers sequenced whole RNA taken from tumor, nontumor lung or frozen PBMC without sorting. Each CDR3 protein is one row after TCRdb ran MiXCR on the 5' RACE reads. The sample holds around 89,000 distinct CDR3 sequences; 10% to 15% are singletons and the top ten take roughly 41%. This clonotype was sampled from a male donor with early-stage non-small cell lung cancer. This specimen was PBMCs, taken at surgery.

This chain's CDR3 is CAISQRANTEAFF. CDR3 sequence (DNA): TGTGCCATCAGTCAACGGGCGAACACTGAAGCTTTCTTT. The rearrangement joins TRBV10-3 to TRBJ1-1; no firm D call. Germline-derived CDR1 and CDR2 are ENHRY and SYGVKD. V was trimmed by 5 bases and J by 1 base, leaving 8 bases between them. CDR3 length: 13 residues.